Listed below are T cell receptor beta chains from one sample, sequenced in a study of CD8 T cells in ankylosing spondylitis. Using its own MiXCR run on the 5' RACE reads, TCRdb lists one record per CDR3 protein. The sample yields some 250,000 distinct CDR3 sequences, about 24% seen once. The sequenced sample consisted of blood, either unsorted or a sorted T cell fraction (not recorded which). The receptor source for this set is a male donor with ankylosing spondylitis or in good health (not recorded which). CDR3s include the opening cysteine and the closing phenylalanine or tryptophan. Each record gives: J gene, clone size, V gene, D gene, CDR3 DNA, CDR3 protein. D genes are given only for firm matches. A row's size may be missing; if present it is once, few, many or a size class.

J gene: TRBJ2-2; clone size: .; V gene: TRBV5-1; D gene: .; CDR3 DNA: TGCGCCAGCAGATCGGGACCTACGAACAGCGGGGAGCTGTTTTTT; CDR3 protein: CASRSGPTNSGELFF
J gene: TRBJ2-7; clone size: many; V gene: TRBV6-1; D gene: .; CDR3 DNA: TGTGCCAGCAGGCCCGGGGTCTCCTACGAGCAGTACTTC; CDR3 protein: CASRPGVSYEQYF
J gene: TRBJ2-7; clone size: many; V gene: TRBV20-1; D gene: TRBD1; CDR3 DNA: TGCAGTGCCCCCCCCGGGACAGAGCTTGGCGTCCAGTACTTC; CDR3 protein: CSAPPGTELGVQYF
J gene: TRBJ2-1; clone size: few; V gene: TRBV6-1; D gene: .; CDR3 DNA: TGTGCCAGCAGGCCCAACCCGAGCTCCTACAATGAGCAGTTCTTC; CDR3 protein: CASRPNPSSYNEQFF
J gene: TRBJ2-5; clone size: few; V gene: TRBV5-5; D gene: TRBD2; CDR3 DNA: TGTGCCAGCAGCTTGGTGCCGCTAGCGGGGGGGGAAGAGACCCAGTACTTC; CDR3 protein: CASSLVPLAGGEETQYF
J gene: TRBJ2-2; clone size: .; V gene: TRBV20-1; D gene: .; CDR3 DNA: TGCAGTGCGCCAGCGTTCACCGGGGAGCTGTTTTTT; CDR3 protein: CSAPAFTGELFF
J gene: TRBJ1-2; clone size: many; V gene: TRBV12-3/TRBV12-4; D gene: TRBD1; CDR3 DNA: TGTGCCAGCAGTACCCGTCGACAGGGGACTTATGGCTACACCTTC; CDR3 protein: CASSTRRQGTYGYTF
J gene: TRBJ2-3; clone size: .; V gene: TRBV5-6; D gene: TRBD1; CDR3 DNA: TGTGCCAGCAGCTCACCGGGACAGGGGGCAGATACGCAGTATTTT; CDR3 protein: CASSSPGQGADTQYF
J gene: TRBJ2-1; clone size: .; V gene: TRBV20-1; D gene: .; CDR3 DNA: TGCAGTGCCCTAGCCCGGGAGGAGCAGTTCTTC; CDR3 protein: CSALAREEQFF
J gene: TRBJ2-7; clone size: .; V gene: TRBV20-1; D gene: TRBD2; CDR3 DNA: TGCAGTGCTAGAGACCTAGCGGGGGGGTCCTACGAGCAGTACTTC; CDR3 protein: CSARDLAGGSYEQYF
J gene: TRBJ2-7; clone size: .; V gene: TRBV7-4; D gene: TRBD1; CDR3 DNA: TGTGCCAGCAGCATCTGGACAGGGCTCTCCTACGAGCAGTACTTC; CDR3 protein: CASSIWTGLSYEQYF
J gene: TRBJ1-1; clone size: .; V gene: TRBV20-1; D gene: TRBD1; CDR3 DNA: TGCAGTGCAAGACAGGGCGGGCGGAGGGCTTTCTTT; CDR3 protein: CSARQGGRRAFF
J gene: TRBJ1-1; clone size: .; V gene: TRBV29-1; D gene: .; CDR3 DNA: TGCAGCGCCGGCCCGGGTCTGACCACTGAAGCTTTCTTT; CDR3 protein: CSAGPGLTTEAFF
J gene: TRBJ2-1; clone size: many; V gene: TRBV5-1; D gene: .; CDR3 DNA: TGCGCCAGCAGCTTGATCCGGACCGTGAACAATGAGCAGTTCTTC; CDR3 protein: CASSLIRTVNNEQFF
J gene: TRBJ2-5; clone size: few; V gene: TRBV20-1; D gene: TRBD1; CDR3 DNA: TGCAGTGTAACCCTCGGACAGGGAGGAGAGACCCAGTACTTC; CDR3 protein: CSVTLGQGGETQYF
J gene: TRBJ2-3; clone size: many; V gene: TRBV29-1; D gene: .; CDR3 DNA: TGCAGCGTTGAAGGGTTTGGGGCTTCGGCAGATACGCAGTATTTT; CDR3 protein: CSVEGFGASADTQYF
J gene: TRBJ2-3; clone size: many; V gene: TRBV7-9; D gene: .; CDR3 DNA: TGTGCCAGCAGCTTACACCGGGATACGCAGTATTTT; CDR3 protein: CASSLHRDTQYF
J gene: TRBJ1-1; clone size: many; V gene: TRBV20-1; D gene: TRBD1; CDR3 DNA: TGCAGTGCTAGAGCCAACCCAGGGGGCACTGAAGCTTTCTTT; CDR3 protein: CSARANPGGTEAFF
J gene: TRBJ2-5; clone size: few; V gene: TRBV29-1; D gene: .; CDR3 DNA: TGCAGCGTTGTGGACAAGTACCAAGAGACCCAGTACTTC; CDR3 protein: CSVVDKYQETQYF
J gene: TRBJ2-3; clone size: many; V gene: TRBV20-1; D gene: .; CDR3 DNA: TGCAGTGCTGAGGACGGAGTCAACACAGATACGCAGTATTTT; CDR3 protein: CSAEDGVNTDTQYF
J gene: TRBJ2-2; clone size: few; V gene: TRBV20-1; D gene: .; CDR3 DNA: TGCAGTGCTACCTTGAACGCCGGGGAGCTGTTTTTT; CDR3 protein: CSATLNAGELFF
J gene: TRBJ2-5; clone size: many; V gene: TRBV20-1; D gene: TRBD1; CDR3 DNA: TGCAGTGCCCAAGGACAGGGGGGATGGAAGACCCAGTACTTC; CDR3 protein: CSAQGQGGWKTQYF
J gene: TRBJ2-4; clone size: medium-sized; V gene: TRBV12-3/TRBV12-4; D gene: .; CDR3 DNA: TGTGCCAGCAGCGTAGGACGGGGAAACATTCAGTACTTC; CDR3 protein: CASSVGRGNIQYF
J gene: TRBJ2-3; clone size: many; V gene: TRBV28; D gene: .; CDR3 DNA: TGTGCCAGCAGTTCGCAGGGTGAAGCAGATACGCAGTATTTT; CDR3 protein: CASSSQGEADTQYF
J gene: TRBJ1-5; clone size: .; V gene: TRBV12-5; D gene: .; CDR3 DNA: TGTGCTAGTGGTTCCGGGCGTAGCAATCAGCCCCAGCATTTT; CDR3 protein: CASGSGRSNQPQHF
J gene: TRBJ2-7; clone size: many; V gene: TRBV6-5; D gene: .; CDR3 DNA: TGTGCCAGCAGTACTCAGGGGAGGAACGAGCAGTACTTC; CDR3 protein: CASSTQGRNEQYF
J gene: TRBJ2-3; clone size: .; V gene: TRBV12-3/TRBV12-4; D gene: .; CDR3 DNA: TGTGCCAGCAGTTCTGGGGGGGCCGCAGATACGCAGTATTTT; CDR3 protein: CASSSGGAADTQYF
J gene: TRBJ2-3; clone size: many; V gene: TRBV12-3/TRBV12-4; D gene: TRBD2; CDR3 DNA: TGTGCCAGCAGCCACGGGACTAGCGGGGGGGCGTTGTATTTT; CDR3 protein: CASSHGTSGGALYF
J gene: TRBJ1-1; clone size: many; V gene: TRBV20-1; D gene: TRBD1; CDR3 DNA: TGCAGTGCAAGGGGGCCCGACACTGAAGCTTTCTTT; CDR3 protein: CSARGPDTEAFF
J gene: TRBJ1-5; clone size: many; V gene: TRBV6-6; D gene: .; CDR3 DNA: TGTGCCAGCAGTTACGATAGCAATCAGCCCCAGCATTTT; CDR3 protein: CASSYDSNQPQHF
J gene: TRBJ2-7; clone size: few; V gene: TRBV12-3/TRBV12-4; D gene: .; CDR3 DNA: TGTGCCAGCAGTTACCCGGACCGCTACGAGCAGTACTTC; CDR3 protein: CASSYPDRYEQYF
J gene: TRBJ2-3; clone size: many; V gene: TRBV12-3/TRBV12-4; D gene: .; CDR3 DNA: TGTGCCAGCAGTTTGACCGAGTTAGATACGCAGTATTTT; CDR3 protein: CASSLTELDTQYF
J gene: TRBJ2-3; clone size: few; V gene: TRBV6-5; D gene: .; CDR3 DNA: TGTGCCAGCAGTTACTCGTCCGACCACCGCACAGATACGCAGTATTTT; CDR3 protein: CASSYSSDHRTDTQYF
J gene: TRBJ1-4; clone size: few; V gene: TRBV28; D gene: TRBD1; CDR3 DNA: TGTGCCAGCACCGAACAGGGGGGGACTAATGAAAAACTGTTTTTT; CDR3 protein: CASTEQGGTNEKLFF
J gene: TRBJ2-7; clone size: few; V gene: TRBV29-1; D gene: .; CDR3 DNA: TGCAGCGTGGCCGGAACTGGGACCTACGAGCAGTACTTC; CDR3 protein: CSVAGTGTYEQYF
J gene: TRBJ1-6; clone size: many; V gene: TRBV11-2; D gene: .; CDR3 DNA: TGTGCCAGCAGCTTAAGGGGGGGGCAGCCTAATTCACCCCTCCACTTT; CDR3 protein: CASSLRGGQPNSPLHF
J gene: TRBJ1-1; clone size: .; V gene: TRBV4-1; D gene: .; CDR3 DNA: TGCGCCAGCAGCCATAACCCGGGGGCCGGAGGCACTGAAGCTTTCTTT; CDR3 protein: CASSHNPGAGGTEAFF
J gene: TRBJ2-7; clone size: many; V gene: TRBV29-1; D gene: .; CDR3 DNA: TGCAGCGTCGTGCCAGGGGGGAAGTACGAGCAGTACTTC; CDR3 protein: CSVVPGGKYEQYF
J gene: TRBJ1-5; clone size: .; V gene: TRBV5-6; D gene: .; CDR3 DNA: TGTGCCAGCAGCTTGGAGCTCCGTCAGCCCCAGCATTTT; CDR3 protein: CASSLELRQPQHF
J gene: TRBJ2-3; clone size: .; V gene: TRBV3-1; D gene: .; CDR3 DNA: TGTGCCAGCAGCCCTCTGGGGGTCGAAGATACGCAGTATTTT; CDR3 protein: CASSPLGVEDTQYF